Each of the 2 T cell receptor beta chains below was sequenced from the same sample in a study of T cell responses to AZD1222 COVID-19 vaccine (dated by TCRdb to 2020 to 2023). According to the study, the label for this sample's time point signals: about 28 days (+/-7) after the second vaccine dose. Libraries were built with the immunoSEQ multiplex PCR assay. The source is immuneACCESS, and TCRdb retained only in-frame sequences with V and J called. Part of the clones is not carried over; for the studies checked, unresolved V genes explain less than half of this, and the remainder is unexplained. Across this sample there are about 120,000 clones, with under 95% seen only once. The ten biggest clones cover more than 4.5% of the sample. The sequences come from peripheral blood, collected 28 days after the second AZD1222 dose. The source of these receptors is an adult who received the AZD1222 COVID-19 vaccine.

The chain joins TRBV27 to TRBJ2-7; no firm D call. Looked up from germline, CDR1 is MNHEY and CDR2 is SMNVEV (reference sequence). Trimming removed 1 base from V and 7 bases from J, with 5 bases in between. The CDR3 spans 11 residues. CDR3 DNA sequence: TGTGCCAGCAGTTTATATGGGGAGCAGTACTTC. Translation: CASSLYGEQYF.

The chain carries TRBV28 and TRBJ2-7; D is uncertain. This CDR3 has 12 amino acids. The ends were cut back, 6 bases at V and 3 bases at J, with 9 bases in the middle. The germline gives CDR1 MDHEN, CDR2 SYDVKM. CDR3 region: CASSPDHYEQYF. The CDR3 DNA sequence: TGTGCCAGCAGCCCGGACCACTACGAGCAGTACTTC.